The source of this TCR beta chain is a study of T cells in Graves' hyperthyroidism and ophthalmopathy. CDR3 size: 14 residues. Germline trimming cut 11 bases from V and 1 base from J; bases unmatched to any gene: 8. Germline CDR1 reads SNHLY; CDR2 reads FYNNEI. Researchers amplified the TCR beta CDR3 regions from RNA transcripts. HTBI primers were the set used in a first-round RT-PCR of the TCR CDR3. Via MiXCR, TCRdb re-called the multiplex PCR reads, giving one row per CDR3 protein. The sample includes about 560,000 distinct CDR3 sequences, roughly 17% of them seen just once. Not enrolled were patients with uncontrolled infection, other autoimmune disease, pregnancy or lactation. This clonotype was counted at least ten times.

The gene calls are TRBV2 and TRBJ1-5, with 7 bases fitting TRBD1. Sequencing was carried out using blood. The receptor was derived from a woman aged 18-29 years with Graves' hyperthyroidism. CDR3 in amino acids: CAAGQDSSNQPQHF. In DNA, the CDR3 is TGTGCCGCAGGACAGGACTCCAGCAATCAGCCCCAGCATTTT.